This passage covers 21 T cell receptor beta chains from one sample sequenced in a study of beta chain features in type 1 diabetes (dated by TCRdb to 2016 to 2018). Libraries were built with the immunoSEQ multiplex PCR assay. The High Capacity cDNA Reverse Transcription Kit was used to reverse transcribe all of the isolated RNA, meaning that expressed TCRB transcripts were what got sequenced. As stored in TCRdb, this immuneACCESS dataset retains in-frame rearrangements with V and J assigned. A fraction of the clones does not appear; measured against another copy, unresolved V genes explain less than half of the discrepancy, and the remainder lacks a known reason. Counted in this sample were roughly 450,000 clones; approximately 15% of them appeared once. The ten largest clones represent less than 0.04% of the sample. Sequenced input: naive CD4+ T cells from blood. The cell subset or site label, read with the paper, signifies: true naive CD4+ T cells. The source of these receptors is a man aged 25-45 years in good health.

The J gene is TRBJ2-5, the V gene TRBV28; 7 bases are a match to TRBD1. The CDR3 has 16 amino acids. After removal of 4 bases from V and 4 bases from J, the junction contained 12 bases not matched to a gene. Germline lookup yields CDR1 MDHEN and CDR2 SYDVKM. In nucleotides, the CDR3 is TGTGCCAGCAGTTCCCCGACAGGGATCACAGCAGAGACCCAGTACTTC. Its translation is CASSSPTGITAETQYF.

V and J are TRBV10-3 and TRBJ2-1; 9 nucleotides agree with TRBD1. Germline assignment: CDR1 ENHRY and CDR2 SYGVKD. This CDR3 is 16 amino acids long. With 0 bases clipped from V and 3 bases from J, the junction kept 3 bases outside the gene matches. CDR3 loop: CAISESSGQGYNEQFF. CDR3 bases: TGTGCCATCAGTGAGTCTTCGGGACAGGGCTACAATGAGCAGTTCTTC.

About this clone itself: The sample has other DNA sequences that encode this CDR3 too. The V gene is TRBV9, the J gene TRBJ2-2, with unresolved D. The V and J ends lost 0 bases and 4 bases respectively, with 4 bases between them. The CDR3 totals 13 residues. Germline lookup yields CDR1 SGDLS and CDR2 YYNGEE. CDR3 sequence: CASSVVLTGELFF. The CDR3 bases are TGTGCCAGCAGCGTAGTTCTCACCGGGGAGCTGTTTTTT.

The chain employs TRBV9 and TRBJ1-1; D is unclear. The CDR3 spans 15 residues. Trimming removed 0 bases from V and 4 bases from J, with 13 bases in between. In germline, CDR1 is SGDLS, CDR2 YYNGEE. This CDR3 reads CASSVGGAGGTEAFF. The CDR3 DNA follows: TGTGCCAGCAGCGTAGGAGGAGCAGGAGGCACTGAAGCTTTCTTT.

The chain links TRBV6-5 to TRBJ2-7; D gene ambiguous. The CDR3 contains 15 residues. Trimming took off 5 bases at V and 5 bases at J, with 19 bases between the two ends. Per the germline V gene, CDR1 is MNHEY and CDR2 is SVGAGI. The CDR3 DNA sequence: TGTGCCAGCAGTACCGGAACCCTATTTAAGCACGAGCAGTACTTC. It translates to CASSTGTLFKHEQYF.

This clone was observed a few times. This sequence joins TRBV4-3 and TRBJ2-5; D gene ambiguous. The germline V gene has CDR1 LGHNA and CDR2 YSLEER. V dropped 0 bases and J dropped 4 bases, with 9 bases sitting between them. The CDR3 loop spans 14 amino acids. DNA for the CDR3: TGCGCCAGCAGCCAAGATAACAAGGGAGAGACCCAGTACTTC. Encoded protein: CASSQDNKGETQYF.

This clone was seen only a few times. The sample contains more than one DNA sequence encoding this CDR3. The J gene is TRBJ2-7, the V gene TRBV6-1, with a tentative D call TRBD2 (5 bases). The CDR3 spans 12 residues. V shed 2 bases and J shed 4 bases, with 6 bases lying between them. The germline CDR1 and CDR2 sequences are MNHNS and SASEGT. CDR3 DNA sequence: TGTGCCAGCAGTGAACGGGGTTACGAGCAGTACGTC. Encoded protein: CASSERGYEQYV.

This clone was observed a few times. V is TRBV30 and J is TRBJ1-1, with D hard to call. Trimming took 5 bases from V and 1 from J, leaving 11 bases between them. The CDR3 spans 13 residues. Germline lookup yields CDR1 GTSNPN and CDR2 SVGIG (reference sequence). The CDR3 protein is CAWATKGNTEAFF. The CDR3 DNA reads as TGTGCCTGGGCAACTAAGGGGAACACTGAAGCTTTCTTT.

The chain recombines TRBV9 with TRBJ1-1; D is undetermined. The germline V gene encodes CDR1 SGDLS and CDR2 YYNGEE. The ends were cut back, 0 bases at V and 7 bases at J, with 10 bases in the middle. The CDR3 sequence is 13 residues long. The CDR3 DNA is TGTGCCAGCAGCGTAGGGGAGGGTCTTGAAGCTTTCTTT. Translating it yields CASSVGEGLEAFF.

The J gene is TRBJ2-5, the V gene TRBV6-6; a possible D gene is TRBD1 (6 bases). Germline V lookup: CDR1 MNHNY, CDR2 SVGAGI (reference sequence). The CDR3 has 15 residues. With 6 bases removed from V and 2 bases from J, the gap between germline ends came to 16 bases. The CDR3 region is CASSHRVPKQETQYF. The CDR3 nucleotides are TGTGCCAGCAGCCACAGGGTGCCTAAACAAGAGACCCAGTACTTC.

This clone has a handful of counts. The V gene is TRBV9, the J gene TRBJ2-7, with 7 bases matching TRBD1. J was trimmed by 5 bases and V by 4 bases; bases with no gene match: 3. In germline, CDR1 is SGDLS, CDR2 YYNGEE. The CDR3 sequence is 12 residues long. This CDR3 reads CASSPQGNEQYF. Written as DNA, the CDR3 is TGTGCCAGCAGCCCACAGGGGAACGAGCAGTACTTC.

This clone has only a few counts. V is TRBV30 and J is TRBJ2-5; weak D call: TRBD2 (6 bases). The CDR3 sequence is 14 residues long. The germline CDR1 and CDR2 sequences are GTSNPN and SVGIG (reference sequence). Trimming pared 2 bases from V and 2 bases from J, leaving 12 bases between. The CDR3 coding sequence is TGTGCCTGGAGTCGGGGGAAATCTCAAGAGACCCAGTACTTC. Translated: CAWSRGKSQETQYF.

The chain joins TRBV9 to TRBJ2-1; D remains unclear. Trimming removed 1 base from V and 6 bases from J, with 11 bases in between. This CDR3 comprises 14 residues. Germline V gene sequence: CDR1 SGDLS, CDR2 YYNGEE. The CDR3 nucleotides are TGTGCCAGCAGCGTATCATCGGCCAGCAATGAGCAGTTCTTC. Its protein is CASSVSSASNEQFF.

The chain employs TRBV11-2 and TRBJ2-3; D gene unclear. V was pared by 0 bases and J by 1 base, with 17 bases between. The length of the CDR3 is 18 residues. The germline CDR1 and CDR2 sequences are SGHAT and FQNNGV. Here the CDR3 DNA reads TGTGCCAGCAGCTTAGAACCCCCGCCGACCAAAGGCACAGATACGCAGTATTTT. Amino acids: CASSLEPPPTKGTDTQYF.

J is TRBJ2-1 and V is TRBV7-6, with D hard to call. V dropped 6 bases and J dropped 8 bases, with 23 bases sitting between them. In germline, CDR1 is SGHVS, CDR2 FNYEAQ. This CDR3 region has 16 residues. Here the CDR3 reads CASSHRDPSPPDEQFF. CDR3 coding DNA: TGTGCCAGCAGTCATAGGGATCCGTCTCCCCCCGATGAGCAGTTCTTC.

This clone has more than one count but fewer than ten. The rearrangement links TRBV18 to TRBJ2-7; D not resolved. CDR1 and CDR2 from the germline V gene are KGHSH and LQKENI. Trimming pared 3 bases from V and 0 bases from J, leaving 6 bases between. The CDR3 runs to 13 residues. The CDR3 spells CASSPFDSYEQYV. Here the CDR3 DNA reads TGTGCCAGCTCACCTTTCGACTCCTACGAGCAGTACGTC.

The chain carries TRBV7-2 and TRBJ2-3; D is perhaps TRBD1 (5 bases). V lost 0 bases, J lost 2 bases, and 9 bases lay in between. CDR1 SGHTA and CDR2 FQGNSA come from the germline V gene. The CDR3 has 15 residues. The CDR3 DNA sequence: TGTGCCAGCAGCTTAGCCGGACACAACACAGATACGCAGTATTTT. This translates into CASSLAGHNTDTQYF.

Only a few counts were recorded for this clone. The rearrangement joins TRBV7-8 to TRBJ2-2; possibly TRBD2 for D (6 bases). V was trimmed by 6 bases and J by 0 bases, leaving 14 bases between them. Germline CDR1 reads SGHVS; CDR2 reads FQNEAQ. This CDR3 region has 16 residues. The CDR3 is CASRRRGRTNTGELFF. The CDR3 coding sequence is TGTGCCAGCAGGAGGCGGGGACGTACGAACACCGGGGAGCTGTTTTTT. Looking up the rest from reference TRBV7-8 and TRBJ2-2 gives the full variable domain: GAGVSQSPRYKVAKRGQDVALRCDPISGHVSLFWYQQALGQGPEFLTYFQNEAQLDKSGLPSDRFFAERPEGSVSTLKIQRTQQEDSAVYLCASRRRGRTNTGELFFGEGSRLTVL.

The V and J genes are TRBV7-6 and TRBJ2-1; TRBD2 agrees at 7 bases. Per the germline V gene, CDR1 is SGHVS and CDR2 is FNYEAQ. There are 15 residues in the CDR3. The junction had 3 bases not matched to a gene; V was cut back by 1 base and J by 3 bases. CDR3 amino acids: CASSLVTSDYNEQFF. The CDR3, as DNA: TGTGCCAGCAGCTTAGTTACTAGCGACTACAATGAGCAGTTCTTC.

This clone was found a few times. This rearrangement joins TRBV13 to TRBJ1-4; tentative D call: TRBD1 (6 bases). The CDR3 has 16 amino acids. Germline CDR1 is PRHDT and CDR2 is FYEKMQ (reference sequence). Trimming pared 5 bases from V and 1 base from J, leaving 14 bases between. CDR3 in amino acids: CASSPRQAQTNEKLFF. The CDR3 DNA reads TGTGCCAGCAGCCCTAGACAGGCGCAAACTAATGAAAAACTGTTTTTT.

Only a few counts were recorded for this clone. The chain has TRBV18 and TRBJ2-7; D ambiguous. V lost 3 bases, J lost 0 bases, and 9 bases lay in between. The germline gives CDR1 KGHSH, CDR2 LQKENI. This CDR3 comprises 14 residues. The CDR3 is CASSPFLGSYEQYF. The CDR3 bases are TGTGCCAGCTCACCCTTCCTGGGCTCCTACGAGCAGTACTTC. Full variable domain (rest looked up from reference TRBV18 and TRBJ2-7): NAGVMQNPRHLVRRRGQEARLRCSPMKGHSHVYWYRQLPEEGLKFMVYLQKENIIDESGMPKERFSAEFPKEGPSILRIQQVVRGDSAAYFCASSPFLGSYEQYFGPGTRLTVT.